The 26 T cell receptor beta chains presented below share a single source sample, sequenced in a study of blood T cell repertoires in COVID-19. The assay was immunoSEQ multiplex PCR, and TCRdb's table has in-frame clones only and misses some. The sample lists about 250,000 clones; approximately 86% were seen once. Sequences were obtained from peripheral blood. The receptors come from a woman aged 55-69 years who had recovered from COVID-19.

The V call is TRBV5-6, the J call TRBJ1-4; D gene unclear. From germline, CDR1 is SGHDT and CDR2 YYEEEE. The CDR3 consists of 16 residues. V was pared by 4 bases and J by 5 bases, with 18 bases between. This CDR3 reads CASSISGSGSNEKLFF. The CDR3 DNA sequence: TGTGCCAGCAGCATCTCTGGCTCGGGGTCAAATGAAAAACTGTTTTTT.

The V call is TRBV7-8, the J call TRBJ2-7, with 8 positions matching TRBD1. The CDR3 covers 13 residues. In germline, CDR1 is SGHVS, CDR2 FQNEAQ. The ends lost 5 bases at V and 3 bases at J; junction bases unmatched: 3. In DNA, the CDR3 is TGTGCCAGCAGCCGGGACAGGTACTACGAGCAGTACTTC. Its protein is CASSRDRYYEQYF.

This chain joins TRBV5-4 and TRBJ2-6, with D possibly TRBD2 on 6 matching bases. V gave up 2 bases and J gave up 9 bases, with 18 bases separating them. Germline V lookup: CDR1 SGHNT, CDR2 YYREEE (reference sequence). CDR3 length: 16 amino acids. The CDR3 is CASSLGRGGGDNVLTF. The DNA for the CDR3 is TGTGCCAGCAGCTTAGGGCGGGGTGGGGGTGACAACGTCCTGACTTTC.

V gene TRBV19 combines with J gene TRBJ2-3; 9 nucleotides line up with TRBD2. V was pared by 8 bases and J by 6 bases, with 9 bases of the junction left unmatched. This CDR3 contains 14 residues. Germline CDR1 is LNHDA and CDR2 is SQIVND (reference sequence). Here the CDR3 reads CASGNSGGRDTQYF. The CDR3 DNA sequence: TGTGCCAGTGGGAATAGCGGGGGACGGGATACGCAGTATTTT.

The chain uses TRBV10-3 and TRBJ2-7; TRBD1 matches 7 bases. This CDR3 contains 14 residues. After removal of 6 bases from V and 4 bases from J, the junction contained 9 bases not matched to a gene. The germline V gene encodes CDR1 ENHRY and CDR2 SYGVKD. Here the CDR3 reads CAIRPPGTVYEQYF. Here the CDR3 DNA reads TGTGCCATCAGGCCCCCCGGGACAGTATACGAGCAGTACTTC.

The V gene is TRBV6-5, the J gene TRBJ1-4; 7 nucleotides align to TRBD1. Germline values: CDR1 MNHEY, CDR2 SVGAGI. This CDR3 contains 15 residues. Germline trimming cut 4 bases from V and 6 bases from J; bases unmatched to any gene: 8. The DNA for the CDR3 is TGTGCCAGCAGTTTCACCGGGACAGTGGATGAAAAACTGTTTTTT. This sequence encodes CASSFTGTVDEKLFF.

The CDR3 loop is CASSLGGSGNQPQHF. The CDR3 DNA follows: TGCGCCAGCAGCTTGGGAGGGTCAGGCAATCAGCCCCAGCATTTT. The chain uses TRBV5-1 and TRBJ1-5; D gene unclear. The germline V gene has CDR1 SGHRS and CDR2 YFSETQ. Trimming cost V 0 bases and J 2 bases, with 9 bases left between them. The CDR3 runs 15 residues.

The CDR3: CASSLNGGSTDTQYF. In DNA form, the CDR3 reads TGTGCCAGCAGCTTAAACGGGGGTAGCACAGATACGCAGTATTTT. This sequence joins TRBV7-3 and TRBJ2-3; TRBD2 is a possible D gene (6 bases). Germline-derived CDR1 and CDR2 are SGHTA and FQGTGA. Trimming stripped 1 base from V and 0 bases from J, with 8 bases between. The CDR3 runs to 15 residues. The full variable domain, rest sourced from reference TRBV7-3 and TRBJ2-3, is GAGVSQTPSNKVTEKGKYVELRCDPISGHTALYWYRQSLGQGPEFLIYFQGTGAADDSGLPNDRFFAVRPEGSVSTLKIQRTERGDSAVYLCASSLNGGSTDTQYFGPGTRLTVL.

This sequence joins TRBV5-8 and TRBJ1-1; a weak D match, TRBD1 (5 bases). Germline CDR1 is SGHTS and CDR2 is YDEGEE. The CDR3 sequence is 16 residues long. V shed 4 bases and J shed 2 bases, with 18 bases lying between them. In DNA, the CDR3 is TGTGCCAGCAGCCGGTGGTGGGGGGTTAGAAACACTGAAGCTTTCTTT. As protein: CASSRWWGVRNTEAFF.

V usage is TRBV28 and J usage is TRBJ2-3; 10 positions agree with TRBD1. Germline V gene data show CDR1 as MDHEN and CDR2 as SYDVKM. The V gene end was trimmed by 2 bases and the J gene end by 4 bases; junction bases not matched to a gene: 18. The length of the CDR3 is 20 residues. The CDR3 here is CASSLPTAGTGAHGADTQYF. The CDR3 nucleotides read TGTGCCAGCAGTTTACCAACCGCCGGGACAGGGGCCCACGGCGCAGATACGCAGTATTTT.

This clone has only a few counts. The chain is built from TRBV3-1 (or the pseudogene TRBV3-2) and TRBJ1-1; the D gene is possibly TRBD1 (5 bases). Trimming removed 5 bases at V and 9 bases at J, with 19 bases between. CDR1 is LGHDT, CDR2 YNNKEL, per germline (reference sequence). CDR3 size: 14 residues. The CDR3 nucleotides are TGTGCCAGCAGCTCACTTCGACAGACCCTAAAAGCTTTCTTT. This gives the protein CASSSLRQTLKAFF.

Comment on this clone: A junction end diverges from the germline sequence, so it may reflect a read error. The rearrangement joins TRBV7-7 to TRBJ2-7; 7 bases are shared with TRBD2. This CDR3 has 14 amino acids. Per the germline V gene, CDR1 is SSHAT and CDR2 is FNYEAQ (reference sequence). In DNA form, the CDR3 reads TGTGCTAGCAGCTTAGATCGGGGGGCCTACGAGCAGTACTTC. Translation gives CASSLDRGAYEQYF.

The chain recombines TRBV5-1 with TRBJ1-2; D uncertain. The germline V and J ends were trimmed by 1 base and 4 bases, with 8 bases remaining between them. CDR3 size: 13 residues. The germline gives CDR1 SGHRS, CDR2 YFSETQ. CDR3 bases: TGCGCCAGCAGCTTGAGCGGGCGCTATGGCTACACCTTC. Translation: CASSLSGRYGYTF.

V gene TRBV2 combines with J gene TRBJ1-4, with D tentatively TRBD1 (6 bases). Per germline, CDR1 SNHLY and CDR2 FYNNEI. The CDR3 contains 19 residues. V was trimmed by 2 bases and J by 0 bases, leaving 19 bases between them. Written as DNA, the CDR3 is TGTGCCAGCAGTGAAAACTCGGGACACCTAACTGCAACTAATGAAAAACTGTTTTTT. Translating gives CASSENSGHLTATNEKLFF.

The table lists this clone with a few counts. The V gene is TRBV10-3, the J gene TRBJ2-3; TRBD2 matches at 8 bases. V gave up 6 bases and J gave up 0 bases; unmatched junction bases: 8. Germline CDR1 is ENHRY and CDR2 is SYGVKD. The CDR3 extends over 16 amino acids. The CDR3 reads CAISSGGGTSTDTQYF. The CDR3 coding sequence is TGTGCCATCAGCTCGGGGGGGGGTACTAGCACAGATACGCAGTATTTT.

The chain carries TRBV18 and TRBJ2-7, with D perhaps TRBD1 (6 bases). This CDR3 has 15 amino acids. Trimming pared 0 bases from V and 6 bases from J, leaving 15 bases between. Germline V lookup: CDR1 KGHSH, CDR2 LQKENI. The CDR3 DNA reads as TGTGCCAGCTCACCACCCAGGGGATCTCAGCGCGAGCAGTACTTC. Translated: CASSPPRGSQREQYF.

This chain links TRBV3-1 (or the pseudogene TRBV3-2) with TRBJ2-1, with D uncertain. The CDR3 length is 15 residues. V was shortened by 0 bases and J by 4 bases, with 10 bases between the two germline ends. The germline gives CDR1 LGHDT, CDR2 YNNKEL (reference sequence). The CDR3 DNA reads TGTGCCAGCAGCCAAGATCCCTTAATGTACAATGAGCAGTTCTTC. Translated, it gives CASSQDPLMYNEQFF.

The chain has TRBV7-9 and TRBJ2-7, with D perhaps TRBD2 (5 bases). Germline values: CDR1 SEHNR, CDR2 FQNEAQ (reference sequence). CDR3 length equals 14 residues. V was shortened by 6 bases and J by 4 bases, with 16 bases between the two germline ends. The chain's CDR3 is CASRDLGDRYEQYF. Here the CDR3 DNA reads TGTGCCAGCAGGGACCTCGGGGATCGGTACGAGCAGTACTTC. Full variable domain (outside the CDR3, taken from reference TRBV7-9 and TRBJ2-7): DTGVSQNPRHKITKRGQNVTFRCDPISEHNRLYWYRQTLGQGPEFLTYFQNEAQLEKSRLLSDRFSAERPKGSFSTLEIQRTEQGDSAMYLCASRDLGDRYEQYFGPGTRLTVT.

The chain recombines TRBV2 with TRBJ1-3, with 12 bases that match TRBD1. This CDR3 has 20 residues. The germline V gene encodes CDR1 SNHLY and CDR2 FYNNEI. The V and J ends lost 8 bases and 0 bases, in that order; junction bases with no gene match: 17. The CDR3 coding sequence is TGTGCCAGCCTTATCCCGGGGACAGGGGGCTCCTACCGCTCTGGAAACACCATATATTTT. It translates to CASLIPGTGGSYRSGNTIYF.

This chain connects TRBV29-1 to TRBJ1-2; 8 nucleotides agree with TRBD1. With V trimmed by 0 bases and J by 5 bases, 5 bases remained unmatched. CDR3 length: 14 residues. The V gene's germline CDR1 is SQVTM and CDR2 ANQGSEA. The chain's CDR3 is CSVEDGQGEYGYTF. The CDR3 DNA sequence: TGCAGCGTTGAAGATGGACAGGGCGAATATGGCTACACCTTC. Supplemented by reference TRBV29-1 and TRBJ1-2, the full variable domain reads SAVISQKPSRDICQRGTSLTIQCQVDSQVTMMFWYRQQPGQSLTLIATANQGSEATYESGFVIDKFPISRPNLTFSTLTVSNMSPEDSSIYLCSVEDGQGEYGYTFGSGTRLTVV.

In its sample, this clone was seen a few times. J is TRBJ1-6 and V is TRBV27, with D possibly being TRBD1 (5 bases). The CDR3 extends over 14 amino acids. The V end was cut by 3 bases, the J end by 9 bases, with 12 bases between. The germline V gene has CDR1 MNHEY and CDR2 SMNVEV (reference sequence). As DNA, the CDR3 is TGTGCCAGCAGTTTCTCAGGGATCCGTTCACCCCTCCACTTT. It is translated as CASSFSGIRSPLHF.

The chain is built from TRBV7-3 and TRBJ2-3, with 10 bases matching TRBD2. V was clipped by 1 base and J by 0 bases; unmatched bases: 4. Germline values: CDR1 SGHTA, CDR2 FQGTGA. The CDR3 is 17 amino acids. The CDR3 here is CASSLSLAGESTDTQYF. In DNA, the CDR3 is TGTGCCAGCAGCTTAAGTCTAGCGGGGGAGAGCACAGATACGCAGTATTTT.

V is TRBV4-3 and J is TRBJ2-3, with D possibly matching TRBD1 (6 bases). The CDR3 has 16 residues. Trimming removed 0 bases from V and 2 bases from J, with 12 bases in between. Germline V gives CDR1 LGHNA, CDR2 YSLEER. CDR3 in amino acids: CASSQERGKYTDTQYF. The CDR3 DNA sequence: TGCGCCAGCAGCCAAGAAAGGGGGAAATACACAGATACGCAGTATTTT.

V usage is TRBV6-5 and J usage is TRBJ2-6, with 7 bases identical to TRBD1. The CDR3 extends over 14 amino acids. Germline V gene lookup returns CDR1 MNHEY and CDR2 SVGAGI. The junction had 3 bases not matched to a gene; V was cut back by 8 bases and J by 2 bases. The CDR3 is CASFGTAGANVLTF. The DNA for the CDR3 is TGTGCCAGCTTTGGGACAGCTGGGGCCAACGTCCTGACTTTC.

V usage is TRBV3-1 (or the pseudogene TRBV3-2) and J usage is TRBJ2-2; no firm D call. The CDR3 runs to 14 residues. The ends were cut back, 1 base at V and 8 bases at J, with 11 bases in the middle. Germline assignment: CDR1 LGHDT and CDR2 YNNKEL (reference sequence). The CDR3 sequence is CASSQAYQRGELFF. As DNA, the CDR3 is TGTGCCAGCAGCCAAGCCTATCAGAGGGGGGAGCTGTTTTTT.

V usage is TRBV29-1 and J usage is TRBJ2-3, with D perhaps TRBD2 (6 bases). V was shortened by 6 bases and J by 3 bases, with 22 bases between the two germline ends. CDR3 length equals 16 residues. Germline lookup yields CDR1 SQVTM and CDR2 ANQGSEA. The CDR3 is CSVAQGGPPGTDTQYF. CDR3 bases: TGCAGCGTCGCGCAAGGAGGGCCCCCCGGGACAGATACGCAGTATTTT.